These T cell receptor beta chains were read from a single sample in a study of beta chain features in type 1 diabetes. Sequencing was performed with immunoSEQ multiplex PCR; in TCRdb, only in-frame clones are kept and a portion is missing. The sample shows under 400,000 clones, approximately 12% of them seen only once. Input material: naive CD4+ T cells from blood. The receptor set was obtained from a man between 18 and 35 years old in good health. CDR3s include the opening cysteine and the closing phenylalanine or tryptophan. Fields, in order: clone size, D gene, J gene, V gene, CDR3 DNA, CDR3 protein. The D gene is left open where the match is weak. Expanded clones get a size class; other rows say once, few or many, or leave the size out.

. | . | TRBJ2-3 | TRBV4-3 | TGCGCCAGCAGCCAAGATACTTCCGGGGACTCAGATACGCAGTATTTT | CASSQDTSGDSDTQYF
. | TRBD1 | TRBJ2-7 | TRBV28 | TGTGCCACGAAGACAGGGTACTCCTACGAGCAGTACTTC | CATKTGYSYEQYF
. | TRBD2 | TRBJ2-1 | TRBV5-1 | TGCGCCAGCAGCGAATCTCTAGCGGGGGCGTACAATGAGCAGTTCTTC | CASSESLAGAYNEQFF
. | . | TRBJ1-2 | TRBV7-8 | TGTGCCAGCAACTCGGGGGTGTCTCACTATGGCTACACCTTC | CASNSGVSHYGYTF
. | TRBD2 | TRBJ2-1 | TRBV15 | TGTGCCACCAACCCTAGCGGGAGCTCCTACAATGAGCAGTTCTTC | CATNPSGSSYNEQFF
. | TRBD1 | TRBJ1-2 | TRBV6-6 | TGTGCCAGCAGTTACACACATGGGGACAGCAAGAGCTACACCTTC | CASSYTHGDSKSYTF
. | . | TRBJ1-5 | TRBV6-5 | TGTGCCAGCAGTTCCAGGGGAGATAGCAATCAGCCCCAGCATTTT | CASSSRGDSNQPQHF
. | TRBD1 | TRBJ2-6 | TRBV4-1 | TGCGCCAGCAGTCAGGGACAGGGGGCGGGTGGGGCCAACGTCCTGACTTTC | CASSQGQGAGGANVLTF
few | TRBD1 | TRBJ1-4 | TRBV9 | TGTGCCAGCAGCGTAGGACTGACAGGGATAAGTGAAAAACTGTTTTTT | CASSVGLTGISEKLFF
. | TRBD1 | TRBJ1-2 | TRBV28 | TGTGCCGAAGGGGGCCGGAGAGGCTACACCTTC | CAEGGRRGYTF
. | TRBD2 | TRBJ2-7 | TRBV28 | TGTGCCAGCAGTTCCTTCGGTTTGCGGGGGACGACTAGCGAGCAGTACTTC | CASSSFGLRGTTSEQYF
few | TRBD2 | TRBJ2-5 | TRBV5-4 | TGTGCCAGCAGCTTACGACTAGCGGGTCTCCAAGAGACCCAGTACTTC | CASSLRLAGLQETQYF
few | . | TRBJ1-2 | TRBV28 | TGTGCCAGCAGTTCGTCACAGGCTCCCTATGGCTACACCTTC | CASSSSQAPYGYTF
few | . | TRBJ1-2 | TRBV5-6 | TGTGCCAGCAGCTTGGGTCGTATTTATGGCTACACCTTC | CASSLGRIYGYTF
. | TRBD2 | TRBJ2-7 | TRBV4-2 | TGTGCCAGCAGCCTGGGACTAGCGGCATCCTACGAGCAGTACTTC | CASSLGLAASYEQYF
few | . | TRBJ1-2 | TRBV7-8 | TGTGCCAGCAGCCCCGAGGGGGGGAACTATGGCTACACCTTC | CASSPEGGNYGYTF
few | . | TRBJ1-2 | TRBV5-4 | TGTGCCAGCAGCTCCGGACGGGAATATGGCTACACCTTC | CASSSGREYGYTF
few | TRBD1 | TRBJ2-7 | TRBV19 | TGTGCCACCTCCTCCTCTCATACAGGGGTCGAGCAGTACTTC | CATSSSHTGVEQYF
. | . | TRBJ2-2 | TRBV9 | TGTGCCAGCAGCGTAGAAGCAGGGCCGAACACCGGGGAGCTGTTTTTT | CASSVEAGPNTGELFF
. | TRBD2 | TRBJ2-2 | TRBV28 | TGTGCCAGCAGACTAGCGGGGGCCGACACCGGGGAGCTGTTTTTT | CASRLAGADTGELFF
. | . | TRBJ1-5 | TRBV6-6 | TGTGCCAGCAGTTGGGCGGGAGGGCCAAGCAATCAGCCCCAGCATTTT | CASSWAGGPSNQPQHF
. | . | TRBJ1-2 | TRBV5-1 | TGCGCCAGCAGCCCGGATGGAAGGAGGGCGGAGGGCAGTGGCTACACCTTC | CASSPDGRRAEGSGYTF
. | . | TRBJ2-3 | TRBV5-1 | TGCGCCAGCAGCTTGGATGTCAGGGGGGTAGATACGCAGTATTTT | CASSLDVRGVDTQYF
. | TRBD1 | TRBJ1-3 | TRBV7-2 | TGTGCCAGCAGCTTCACAGGGGGCCGAAACACCATATATTTT | CASSFTGGRNTIYF
. | TRBD1 | TRBJ2-5 | TRBV4-3 | TGCGCCAGCAGCCAAGACACTTCCGGGACAGGGGAAGAGACCCAGTACTTC | CASSQDTSGTGEETQYF
few | TRBD2 | TRBJ2-1 | TRBV10-3 | TGTGCCACGAGTAGCGGGACGAACAATGAGCAGTTCTTC | CATSSGTNNEQFF
. | . | TRBJ1-1 | TRBV4-2 | TGTGCCAGCAGCCAAGTTGGGGGCAGCTTGAACACTGAAGCTTTCTTT | CASSQVGGSLNTEAFF
few | TRBD1 | TRBJ1-3 | TRBV7-7 | TGTGCCAGCAGCGCCAATCCGACAGGGGAAAAATATTTT | CASSANPTGEKYF